Listed below are T cell receptor beta chains from one sample, sequenced in a study of graft-versus-host responses after intestinal transplantation. Assay used: immunoSEQ multiplex PCR; TCRdb lists only in-frame clones, some missing. The sample gives 80,000 to 90,000 clones, 92% of which show up once; about 0.3% is in the top ten. These receptors' antigens are unknown. Sequenced here: unstimulated CD4+ T cells sorted from spleen or lymph node cells, sampled before intestinal transplant. These receptors all come from a human donor who received an intestinal transplant. CDR3s leave out the opening cysteine and the closing phenylalanine or tryptophan. The D gene is left open where the match is weak. Some rows mark clone size as missing; the rest say once, few, many or name a class of expanded clone.

v_gene: TRBV27; abundance: .; d_gene: TRBD1; len: 13; CDR3aa: ASSSRQGRLYGYT
v_gene: TRBV23-1; abundance: .; d_gene: .; len: 14; CDR3aa: ASSPASGTPGLGQY
v_gene: TRBV5-8; abundance: .; d_gene: .; len: 14; CDR3aa: ASSLVSFTSNQPQH
v_gene: TRBV7-9; abundance: .; d_gene: .; len: 13; CDR3aa: ASSAPGISNTEAF
v_gene: TRBV4-2; abundance: .; d_gene: TRBD2; len: 16; CDR3aa: ASSLGLAGGSSTDTQY
v_gene: TRBV30; abundance: .; d_gene: TRBD1; len: 13; CDR3aa: AWSAGTGFGNTIY
v_gene: TRBV2; abundance: .; d_gene: .; len: 12; CDR3aa: ASISQGLNNEQF
v_gene: TRBV6-1; abundance: .; d_gene: TRBD1; len: 13; CDR3aa: ASSEAGQEGQPQH
v_gene: TRBV9; abundance: .; d_gene: .; len: 12; CDR3aa: ASSVGTQNTEAF
v_gene: TRBV20-1; abundance: .; d_gene: .; len: 8; CDR3aa: SARDGGYT
v_gene: TRBV28; abundance: .; d_gene: TRBD2; len: 14; CDR3aa: ASSPPEGSGRAEQY
v_gene: TRBV4-2; abundance: .; d_gene: .; len: 12; CDR3aa: ASSQGNAGAAQH
v_gene: TRBV5-1; abundance: .; d_gene: TRBD1; len: 17; CDR3aa: ASSATGRDRGGMNTEAF
v_gene: TRBV4-1; abundance: .; d_gene: .; len: 13; CDR3aa: ASRGNRFLNSPLH
v_gene: TRBV19; abundance: .; d_gene: .; len: 11; CDR3aa: ASSMIENTEAF
v_gene: TRBV6-1; abundance: .; d_gene: .; len: 10; CDR3aa: ASRGTNQPQH
v_gene: TRBV6-5; abundance: .; d_gene: TRBD2; len: 14; CDR3aa: ASSYSGGGVRNEQF
v_gene: TRBV5-4; abundance: few; d_gene: TRBD1; len: 12; CDR3aa: ASSPDRGLSGYT
v_gene: TRBV5-1; abundance: .; d_gene: TRBD1; len: 11; CDR3aa: ASIANEGAVQY
v_gene: TRBV5-1; abundance: .; d_gene: TRBD1; len: 11; CDR3aa: ASSRDRWESQY
v_gene: TRBV6-6; abundance: .; d_gene: .; len: 14; CDR3aa: ASSYSGQRVTYEQY
v_gene: TRBV4-2; abundance: .; d_gene: .; len: 13; CDR3aa: ASSQDRAPQGGQY
v_gene: TRBV27; abundance: .; d_gene: TRBD2; len: 14; CDR3aa: ASRTSGTSATGELF
v_gene: TRBV6-6; abundance: few; d_gene: .; len: 12; CDR3aa: ASSYERGAVGYT
v_gene: TRBV5-6; abundance: .; d_gene: .; len: 13; CDR3aa: ASSYRGSYNQPQH
v_gene: TRBV29-1; abundance: .; d_gene: .; len: 12; CDR3aa: SVLTVNSGNTIY
v_gene: TRBV5-1; abundance: .; d_gene: TRBD1; len: 12; CDR3aa: ASSLSQGRTEAF
v_gene: TRBV18; abundance: .; d_gene: .; len: 9; CDR3aa: ASSPGTEAF
v_gene: TRBV6-4; abundance: .; d_gene: TRBD1; len: 12; CDR3aa: ASRAQGDTGELF
v_gene: TRBV6-1; abundance: .; d_gene: .; len: 8; CDR3aa: ASWSVEQY
v_gene: TRBV25-1; abundance: .; d_gene: .; len: 13; CDR3aa: ASSETYSRGYEQY
v_gene: TRBV5-4; abundance: .; d_gene: .; len: 15; CDR3aa: ASSRGPGPEMADTQY
v_gene: TRBV15; abundance: .; d_gene: TRBD2; len: 12; CDR3aa: ATREGLAEETQY
v_gene: TRBV27; abundance: .; d_gene: TRBD2; len: 13; CDR3aa: ASSPPRGGSYEQY
v_gene: TRBV6-5; abundance: .; d_gene: TRBD1; len: 10; CDR3aa: ASTRGSGELF
v_gene: TRBV30; abundance: .; d_gene: .; len: 11; CDR3aa: AWSVPSGDTQY
v_gene: TRBV7-2; abundance: .; d_gene: .; len: 11; CDR3aa: ASSPGLTDTQY
v_gene: TRBV6-1; abundance: .; d_gene: .; len: 10; CDR3aa: ASSNRGGEQY
v_gene: TRBV29-1; abundance: .; d_gene: TRBD2; len: 15; CDR3aa: SVAGTSGKVVSYEQY
v_gene: TRBV5-8; abundance: .; d_gene: .; len: 12; CDR3aa: ASSLGFSTDTQY
v_gene: TRBV15; abundance: .; d_gene: TRBD1; len: 14; CDR3aa: ATSRFSGGGQETQY
v_gene: TRBV5-5; abundance: once; d_gene: .; len: 13; CDR3aa: ASSLFWGMNTEAF
v_gene: TRBV6-6; abundance: .; d_gene: .; len: 10; CDR3aa: ASSYRGETQY
v_gene: TRBV28; abundance: .; d_gene: TRBD2; len: 12; CDR3aa: ASRSLAEYNEQF
v_gene: TRBV2; abundance: .; d_gene: .; len: 12; CDR3aa: ASSLIVDGYGYT
v_gene: TRBV5-1; abundance: .; d_gene: .; len: 12; CDR3aa: ASTENYSGNTIY
v_gene: TRBV7-8; abundance: .; d_gene: .; len: 10; CDR3aa: ASSFPDQPQH